These 21 T cell receptor beta chains originate from one sample sequenced in a study of blood T cell repertoires in COVID-19. The method was immunoSEQ multiplex PCR; TCRdb's version includes in-frame clones alone and lacks a portion of them. The data hold 200,000 to 250,000 clones, with about 85% observed a single time. Sequencing used PBMCs or T cells enriched from blood (not recorded which). The receptors stem from a man in his thirties or forties who had recovered from COVID-19.

V and J are TRBV19 and TRBJ1-5; 10 bases are shared with TRBD1. The CDR3 sequence is 19 residues long. Germline values: CDR1 LNHDA, CDR2 SQIVND (reference sequence). V lost 1 base and J lost 6; bases outside the gene matches: 15. The CDR3 DNA is TGTGCCAGTAGTATAGGATTGGGGGACAGGGGCTCCTATAGTCAGCCCCAGCATTTT. It translates to CASSIGLGDRGSYSQPQHF.

V gene TRBV5-1 combines with J gene TRBJ2-5; TRBD1 matches 8 bases. The CDR3 spans 16 residues. Germline CDR1 is SGHRS and CDR2 is YFSETQ. Trimming took 3 bases from V and 3 from J; bases not matched to a gene: 10. The CDR3 DNA reads as TGCGCCAGCAGCTCTTCACCAGGGGGCGGGGAAGAGACCCAGTACTTC. It specifies CASSSSPGGGEETQYF.

J is TRBJ1-1 and V is TRBV6-2 or TRBV6-3; D may be TRBD1 (6 bases). Germline-derived CDR1 and CDR2 are MNHEY and SVGEGT. V dropped 5 bases and J dropped 1 base, with 11 bases sitting between them. This CDR3 comprises 14 residues. The CDR3 sequence is CASSHRTANTEAFF. As DNA, the CDR3 is TGTGCCAGCAGTCATAGGACAGCGAACACTGAAGCTTTCTTT.

The chain has TRBV19 and TRBJ2-2; 7 bases fit TRBD1. This CDR3 region has 14 residues. Trimming cost V 7 bases and J 6 bases; bases outside gene matches: 8. Germline lookup yields CDR1 LNHDA and CDR2 SQIVND (reference sequence). The CDR3 loop reads CASTTGQASGELFF. CDR3 coding DNA: TGTGCCAGTACCACCGGACAGGCCTCCGGGGAGCTGTTTTTT.

This clone has only one observation. V gene TRBV4-1 combines with J gene TRBJ1-5, with D uncertain. V dropped 1 base and J dropped 3 bases, with 7 bases sitting between them. Germline CDR1 and CDR2: MGHRA and YSYEKL. This CDR3 comprises 14 residues. In DNA form, the CDR3 reads TGCGCCAGCAGCCAAGCCCAGGTCAATCAGCCCCAGCATTTT. Its translation is CASSQAQVNQPQHF.

The chain recombines TRBV10-3 with TRBJ2-2; maybe TRBD2 (6 bases). This CDR3 has 15 amino acids. Germline-derived CDR1 and CDR2 are ENHRY and SYGVKD. V lost 9 bases, J lost 3 bases, and 17 bases lay in between. The CDR3, as DNA: TGTGCCATTAGGAGGGGAAGGTGGGACACCGGGGAGCTGTTTTTT. The encoded protein is CAIRRGRWDTGELFF.

This clone appeared once. This chain joins TRBV3-1 (or the pseudogene TRBV3-2) and TRBJ2-7; maybe TRBD1 (7 bases). The CDR3 is 15 amino acids. The germline gives CDR1 LGHDT, CDR2 YNNKEL (reference sequence). With 6 bases removed from V and 2 bases from J, the gap between germline ends came to 17 bases. CDR3 amino acids: CASSHRGTEAYEQYF. DNA of the CDR3: TGTGCCAGCAGTCACCGCGGGACAGAAGCCTACGAGCAGTACTTC.

This clone was seen a few times. This chain links TRBV5-4 with TRBJ1-2, with TRBD1 matching 9 bases. CDR1 SGHNT and CDR2 YYREEE come from the germline V gene (reference sequence). CDR3 length: 16 residues. The V segment lost 0 bases and the J segment 3 bases; nucleotides outside the gene matches: 6. The CDR3 is CASSLGGTGYDYGYTF. DNA of the CDR3: TGTGCCAGCAGCTTGGGAGGGACAGGGTATGACTATGGCTACACCTTC.

The CDR3, as DNA: TGTGCCTGGAGTGTCGAGGGCAGGGGAGTTTCACCCCTCCACTTT. Encoded protein: CAWSVEGRGVSPLHF. V and J are TRBV30 and TRBJ1-6, with D possibly TRBD1 on 6 matching bases. The CDR3 length is 15 residues. Germline CDR1 is GTSNPN and CDR2 is SVGIG (reference sequence). Trimming left V 0 bases short and J 9 bases short, with 15 bases between.

The rearrangement links TRBV5-4 to TRBJ2-3; 7 bases are shared with TRBD1. Germline V gives CDR1 SGHNT, CDR2 YYREEE (reference sequence). The CDR3 is 15 residues long. Unmatched junction bases numbered 6, after V lost 1 base and J lost 4 bases. The CDR3 loop reads CASSLQGVGSDTQYF. In nucleotides, the CDR3 is TGTGCCAGCAGCTTGCAGGGGGTCGGATCAGATACGCAGTATTTT.

V and J are TRBV7-6 and TRBJ1-2; D gene unclear. There are 15 residues in the CDR3. CDR1 is SGHVS, CDR2 FNYEAQ, per germline. Deletions cut 3 bases from V and 4 bases from J, with 15 bases between. The CDR3 DNA follows: TGTGCCAGCAGCTTGGAATCCGGGAGCCCCTATGGCTACACCTTC. Translation gives CASSLESGSPYGYTF. Full variable domain (outside the CDR3, taken from reference TRBV7-6 and TRBJ1-2): GAGVSQSPRYKVTKRGQDVALRCDPISGHVSLYWYRQALGQGPEFLTYFNYEAQQDKSGLPNDRFSAERPEGSISTLTIQRTEQRDSAMYRCASSLESGSPYGYTFGSGTRLTVV.

This sequence joins TRBV29-1 and TRBJ1-5, with 8 positions matching TRBD1. Germline lookup yields CDR1 SQVTM and CDR2 ANQGSEA. J gave up 4 bases and V 6 bases, and 5 bases lay outside the gene matches. The CDR3 is 13 amino acids. The CDR3: CSVTGTGNQPQHF. Written as DNA, the CDR3 is TGCAGCGTGACCGGGACAGGAAATCAGCCCCAGCATTTT.

The chain carries TRBV28 and TRBJ2-7, with D hard to call. Germline loops: CDR1 MDHEN, CDR2 SYDVKM. This CDR3 has 13 amino acids. Trimming cost V 4 bases and J 2 bases, with 9 bases left between them. CDR3 nucleotide sequence: TGTGCCAGCAGTTCCCTGGCGGCCTACGAGCAGTACTTC. Its protein product is CASSSLAAYEQYF.

J is TRBJ1-5 and V is TRBV10-3; a possible D gene is TRBD1 (5 bases). V lost 2 bases and J 6 bases, leaving 11 bases between the germline ends. This CDR3 has 14 residues. Germline CDR1 reads ENHRY; CDR2 reads SYGVKD. The CDR3 here is CAISEGGVRQPQHF. CDR3 nucleotides: TGTGCCATCAGTGAGGGGGGGGTACGTCAGCCCCAGCATTTT.

The genes are TRBV30 and TRBJ2-7; D remains ambiguous. There are 16 residues in the CDR3. The V and J ends lost 0 bases and 2 bases respectively, with 17 bases between them. The germline CDR1 and CDR2 sequences are GTSNPN and SVGIG (reference sequence). The chain's CDR3 is CAWSVRWANFPYEQYF. Written as DNA, the CDR3 is TGTGCCTGGAGTGTAAGGTGGGCCAACTTTCCCTACGAGCAGTACTTC.

J is TRBJ2-3 and V is TRBV3-1 (or the pseudogene TRBV3-2), with 7 bases matching TRBD1. The CDR3 length is 14 residues. Per germline, CDR1 LGHDT and CDR2 YNNKEL (reference sequence). V trimming: 5 bases; J trimming: 4 bases; junction bases outside the gene matches: 6. CDR3 protein: CASSIRQGPDTQYF. CDR3 bases: TGTGCCAGCAGCATACGACAGGGTCCAGATACGCAGTATTTT.

The chain combines TRBV5-1 with TRBJ1-6; 8 bases match TRBD1. V was clipped by 0 bases and J by 7 bases; unmatched bases: 9. Looked up from germline, CDR1 is SGHRS and CDR2 is YFSETQ. The CDR3 has 17 amino acids. The CDR3 DNA reads as TGCGCCAGCAGCTTGGAATTGGGGAACAGGGGGAATTCACCCCTCCACTTT. Its translation: CASSLELGNRGNSPLHF. Based on the CDR3 plus reference TRBV5-1 and TRBJ1-6, the full variable domain is KAGVTQTPRYLIKTRGQQVTLSCSPISGHRSVSWYQQTPGQGLQFLFEYFSETQRNKGNFPGRFSGRQFSNSRSEMNVSTLELGDSALYLCASSLELGNRGNSPLHFGNGTRLTVT.

This clone came up a few times. The chain carries TRBV24-1 and TRBJ1-5; D may be TRBD1 (6 bases). The CDR3 has 14 residues. The V and J ends lost 4 bases and 11 bases respectively, with 17 bases between them. Germline V lookup: CDR1 KGHDR, CDR2 SFDVKD. The CDR3 nucleotides read TGTGCCACCAGTGAATCTCACGGTGGGGACACCCAGCATTTT. Residues: CATSESHGGDTQHF.

The chain uses TRBV28 and TRBJ2-1, with 7 bases matching TRBD2. Germline V gene lookup returns CDR1 MDHEN and CDR2 SYDVKM. The CDR3 has 15 residues. Losses at the gene ends were 4 bases for V and 5 bases for J; bases not matched to a gene: 8. The CDR3 DNA sequence: TGTGCCAGCAGTTCTTGGGGACTATACAACAATGAGCAGTTCTTC. Encoded protein: CASSSWGLYNNEQFF.

The V and J genes are TRBV11-2 and TRBJ1-6, with no clear D. Trimming removed 0 bases from V and 6 bases from J, with 12 bases in between. The CDR3 spans 16 residues. Germline V lookup: CDR1 SGHAT, CDR2 FQNNGV. CDR3 protein: CASSLDPLVSNSPLHF. CDR3 bases: TGTGCCAGCAGCTTAGATCCCTTAGTCTCTAATTCACCCCTCCACTTT. The whole variable domain, filled in from reference TRBV11-2 and TRBJ1-6, reads EAGVAQSPRYKIIEKRQSVAFWCNPISGHATLYWYQQILGQGPKLLIQFQNNGVVDDSQLPKDRFSAERLKGVDSTLKIQPAKLEDSAVYLCASSLDPLVSNSPLHFGNGTRLTVT.

The chain uses TRBV27 and TRBJ1-1; 8 bases are shared with TRBD1. CDR1 MNHEY and CDR2 SMNVEV come from the germline V gene (reference sequence). The V gene end was trimmed by 5 bases and the J gene end by 3 bases; junction bases not matched to a gene: 14. The CDR3 spans 17 residues. The chain's CDR3 is CASSGRDRSGADTEAFF. The CDR3 nucleotides read TGTGCCAGCAGTGGCCGGGACAGGTCAGGTGCGGACACTGAAGCTTTCTTT.